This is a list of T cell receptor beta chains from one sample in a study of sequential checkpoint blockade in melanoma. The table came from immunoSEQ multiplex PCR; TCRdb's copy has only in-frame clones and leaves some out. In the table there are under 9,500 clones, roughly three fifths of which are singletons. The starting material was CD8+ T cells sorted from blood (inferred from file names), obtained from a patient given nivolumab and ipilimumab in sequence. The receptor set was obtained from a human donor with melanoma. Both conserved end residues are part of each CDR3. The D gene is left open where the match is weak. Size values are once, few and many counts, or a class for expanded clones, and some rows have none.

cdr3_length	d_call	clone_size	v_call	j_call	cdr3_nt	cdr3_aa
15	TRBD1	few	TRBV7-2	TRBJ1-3	TGTGCCAGCAGCACCGAGGACAGGCCAGGAAACACCATATATTTT	CASSTEDRPGNTIYF
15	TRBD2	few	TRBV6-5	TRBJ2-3	TGTGCCAGCAGTTACGGACGGGAGGGCACAGATACGCAGTATTTT	CASSYGREGTDTQYF
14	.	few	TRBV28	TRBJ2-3	TGTGCCAGCAGTTTATACGGGAGCACAGATACGCAGTATTTT	CASSLYGSTDTQYF
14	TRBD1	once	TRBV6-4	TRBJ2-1	TGTGCCAGCAGCCCCGGGACAGCCCATAATGAGCAGTTCTTC	CASSPGTAHNEQFF
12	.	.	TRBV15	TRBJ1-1	TGTGCCACCAGCAGAGCGAGGACTGAAGCTTTCTTT	CATSRARTEAFF
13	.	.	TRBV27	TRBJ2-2	TGTGCCAGCAGTTTTGCCGGGGCCGGGGAGCTGTTTTTT	CASSFAGAGELFF
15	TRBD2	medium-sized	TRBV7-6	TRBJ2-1	TGTGCCAGCAGCTTAGGGACTAGCGGGGGCAATGAGCAGTTCTTC	CASSLGTSGGNEQFF
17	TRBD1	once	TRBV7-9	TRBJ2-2	TGTGCCAGCAGCCCCCCAAAGGGGGCCGATGGAGGCGGGGAGCTGTTTTTT	CASSPPKGADGGGELFF
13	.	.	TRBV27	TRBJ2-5	TGTGCCAGCAGTTTTACAATCGCCGAGACCCAGTACTTC	CASSFTIAETQYF
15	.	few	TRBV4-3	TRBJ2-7	TGCGCCAGCAGCCAAGTCCCGGGATATCACTACGAGCAGTACTTC	CASSQVPGYHYEQYF